Following are 21 T cell receptor beta chains from one sample sequenced in a study of metastatic and nonmetastatic thyroid tumors. Before thyroid surgery, none of the patients had received any treatment. MiXCR reprocessed the PCR reads for TCRdb. The sample records about 21,000 clones, 10% to 15% being singletons. Input material: blood. These receptors originate from a female donor with papillary thyroid cancer or a benign thyroid nodule (not recorded which). Some clones in this sample may be carry-over from other donors' samples.

At least ten counts were recorded for this clone. The rearrangement joins TRBV19 to TRBJ2-7, with TRBD1 as a possible D gene (5 bases). The germline V and J ends were trimmed by 5 bases and 3 bases, with 8 bases remaining between them. Germline V gene sequence: CDR1 LNHDA, CDR2 SQIVND (reference sequence). The CDR3 contains 12 residues. The CDR3 region has the DNA TGTGCCAGTAGTGGACAAAGCTACGAGCAGTACTTC. Translated: CASSGQSYEQYF.

This clone has at least ten counts. This rearrangement joins TRBV5-1 to TRBJ2-3; 14 bases are a match to TRBD2. V lost 4 bases and J lost 4; bases outside the gene matches: 8. Germline-derived CDR1 and CDR2 are SGHRS and YFSETQ. This CDR3 is 17 amino acids long. The CDR3 spells CASSVGTSGSRSDTQYF. CDR3 coding DNA: TGCGCCAGCAGCGTCGGGACTAGCGGGAGTCGCTCAGATACGCAGTATTTT. The full variable domain, with the rest looked up from reference TRBV5-1 and TRBJ2-3, is KAGVTQTPRYLIKTRGQQVTLSCSPISGHRSVSWYQQTPGQGLQFLFEYFSETQRNKGNFPGRFSGRQFSNSRSEMNVSTLELGDSALYLCASSVGTSGSRSDTQYFGPGTRLTVL.

V is TRBV4-1 and J is TRBJ1-1, with 8 nucleotides matching TRBD1. J was trimmed by 5 bases and V by 0 bases; bases with no gene match: 8. Germline CDR1 reads MGHRA; CDR2 reads YSYEKL. CDR3 size: 16 residues. The CDR3 region has the DNA TGCGCCAGCAGCCAAGATGTGTACAGGGGGGGTACTGAAGCTTTCTTT. Amino acid sequence: CASSQDVYRGGTEAFF.

This clone showed up many times. The chain has TRBV11-2 and TRBJ1-2, with no clear D. Per germline, CDR1 SGHAT and CDR2 FQNNGV. Between the trimmed V and J ends, which lost 0 bases and 0 bases, there was a span of 11 bases. The CDR3 is 16 amino acids. CDR3 coding DNA: TGTGCCAGCAGCTTAGACTTGGCAGTAGCTAACTATGGCTACACCTTC. Translated, it gives CASSLDLAVANYGYTF.

This clone was observed many times. The chain combines TRBV6-5 with TRBJ1-3; D remains ambiguous. Germline CDR1 and CDR2: MNHEY and SVGAGI. This CDR3 spans 14 amino acids. Trimming stripped 3 bases from V and 0 bases from J, with 6 bases between. The CDR3: CASSYIDSGNTIYF. In DNA form, the CDR3 reads TGTGCCAGCAGTTATATAGACTCTGGAAACACCATATATTTT.

This clone was recorded at least ten times. This chain uses TRBV24-1 with TRBJ2-5, with TRBD2 as a possible D gene (7 bases). CDR1 is KGHDR, CDR2 SFDVKD, per germline. Between the trimmed V and J ends, which lost 3 bases and 1 base, there was a span of 14 bases. CDR3 length: 16 residues. The CDR3 loop reads CATSDGRGISQETQYF. For the CDR3, the DNA is TGTGCCACCAGTGATGGGAGGGGGATTAGCCAAGAGACCCAGTACTTC.

This clone was counted many times. The chain couples TRBV27 to TRBJ2-3; D uncertain. The V end was cut by 3 bases, the J end by 2 bases, with 6 bases between. CDR3 size: 13 residues. The V gene's germline CDR1 is MNHEY and CDR2 SMNVEV (reference sequence). This CDR3 reads CASSFTVTDTQYF. CDR3 DNA: TGTGCCAGCAGTTTTACGGTCACAGATACGCAGTATTTT.

The chain links TRBV6-5 to TRBJ1-5, with 7 positions matching TRBD1. This CDR3 spans 16 amino acids. Germline values: CDR1 MNHEY, CDR2 SVGAGI. V lost 0 bases to trimming and J lost 4 bases; unmatched junction nucleotides: 6. The CDR3 reads CASSYSTGAPNQPQHF. As DNA, the CDR3 is TGTGCCAGCAGTTACTCCACAGGGGCCCCAAATCAGCCCCAGCATTTT.

In this sample, this clone is medium-sized. J is TRBJ1-5 and V is TRBV6-1; 8 bases align to TRBD1. Germline V gives CDR1 MNHNS, CDR2 SASEGT. The CDR3 totals 17 residues. Germline trimming cut 8 bases from V and 4 bases from J; bases unmatched to any gene: 16. This CDR3 reads CASHPGTDRAYNQPQHF. In nucleotides, the CDR3 is TGTGCCAGCCACCCGGGGACGGACAGGGCCTATAATCAGCCCCAGCATTTT.

This clone was counted at least ten times. The chain uses TRBV6-1 and TRBJ1-1, with 8 bases that match TRBD1. CDR1 and CDR2 (germline): MNHNS, SASEGT. CDR3 length: 14 residues. The V and J ends lost 4 bases and 4 bases, in that order; junction bases with no gene match: 5. CDR3 residues: CASSVTGGATEAFF. The DNA for the CDR3 is TGTGCCAGCAGTGTTACAGGGGGGGCCACTGAAGCTTTCTTT.

A few counts support this clone. A junction end diverges from the germline sequence, so it may reflect a read error. The chain joins TRBV28 to TRBJ1-1, with TRBD1 matching over 8 bases. Germline V lookup: CDR1 MDHEN, CDR2 SYDVKM. CDR3 length: 15 residues. This chain's CDR3 is CASSPRQGWVTEDFF. The CDR3 DNA sequence: TGTGCCAGCAGTCCGAGACAGGGGTGGGTCACTGAAGATTTCTTT.

As concerns this clone: The conserved phenylalanine or tryptophan is not found at the CDR3 terminus, so this likely reflects a read error. The chain couples TRBV20-1 to TRBJ1-2; 7 nucleotides agree with TRBD1. V was clipped by 2 bases and J by 2 bases; unmatched bases: 8. Germline V CDR1 and CDR2: DFQATT, SNEGSKA (reference sequence). The CDR3 contains 15 residues. The CDR3 region has the DNA TGCAGTGCTAGACCACGGACAGGTGGCAACTATGGCTACACCCTC. This encodes CSARPRTGGNYGYTL.

This clone is categorized as medium-sized. The chain links TRBV28 to TRBJ1-5, with a possible D match to TRBD1 (6 bases). The CDR3 consists of 15 residues. From germline, CDR1 is MDHEN and CDR2 SYDVKM. Trimming stripped 0 bases from V and 3 bases from J, with 9 bases between. The CDR3 DNA reads TGTGCCAGCAGTTTATGGGGACAAAACAATCAGCCCCAGCATTTT. Protein sequence: CASSLWGQNNQPQHF.

Within the sample, this clone is medium-sized. The J gene is TRBJ2-7, the V gene TRBV15, with 7 bases that match TRBD2. CDR1 and CDR2 from the germline V gene are LNHNV and YYDKDF (reference sequence). This CDR3 region has 15 residues. J was trimmed by 1 base and V by 3 bases; bases with no gene match: 6. The chain's CDR3 is CATSRPSGRSYEQYF. In nucleotides, the CDR3 is TGTGCCACCAGCAGGCCTAGCGGCCGATCCTACGAGCAGTACTTC.

By sample share, this clone is medium-sized. V usage is TRBV6-6 and J usage is TRBJ2-1; 9 positions agree with TRBD1. There are 17 residues in the CDR3. V lost 4 bases, J lost 2 bases, and 9 bases stayed unmatched. Germline lookup yields CDR1 MNHNY and CDR2 SVGAGI (reference sequence). The CDR3 DNA sequence: TGTGCCAGCAGTTCCAAAGGCGGGACAGGGCCCTACAATGAGCAGTTCTTC. Its translation is CASSSKGGTGPYNEQFF.

This clone was observed many times. The chain has TRBV20-1 and TRBJ1-1, with 9 bases matching TRBD1. Trimming took 2 bases from V and 8 from J; bases not matched to a gene: 9. From germline, CDR1 is DFQATT and CDR2 SNEGSKA (reference sequence). CDR3 length: 14 amino acids. In DNA form, the CDR3 reads TGCAGTGCTAGATCCACAGGGGGCGCGGAGGAAGCTTTCTTT. Amino acids: CSARSTGGAEEAFF.

This clone was picked up many times. A read error may account for a junction end that differs from germline. The chain uses TRBV10-3 and TRBJ1-1, with D maybe TRBD1 (5 bases). The germline gives CDR1 ENHRY, CDR2 SYGVKD. The CDR3 covers 13 residues. CDR3 bases: TGTGCCATCACTGAGGACACCAATGGGAGGGCTTTCTTT. It encodes CAITEDTNGRAFF.

This clone is medium-sized by share. This chain connects TRBV6-1 to TRBJ1-2; TRBD1 might be the D (5 bases). There are 16 residues in the CDR3. The V gene's germline CDR1 is MNHNS and CDR2 SASEGT. Between the trimmed V and J ends, which lost 5 bases and 6 bases, there was a span of 22 bases. Written as DNA, the CDR3 is TGTGCCAGCAGTTTCCCGTTAGGTCACTTGGGGCATGGCTACACCTTC. This sequence encodes CASSFPLGHLGHGYTF.

The sample holds a few counts of this clone. The chain employs TRBV12-3 or TRBV12-4 and TRBJ2-1; 7 nucleotides line up with TRBD2. V was pared by 6 bases and J by 3 bases, with 2 bases of the junction left unmatched. The CDR3 loop spans 13 amino acids. CDR3 protein: CASSGGFYNEQFF. The CDR3 DNA sequence: TGTGCCAGCAGCGGGGGGTTCTACAATGAGCAGTTCTTC.

This clone was recorded many times. The chain is built from TRBV4-2 and TRBJ2-5; 7 bases are a match to TRBD2. V was clipped by 0 bases and J by 3 bases; unmatched bases: 10. This CDR3 contains 17 residues. Germline V gene lookup returns CDR1 LGHNA and CDR2 YNFKEQ. DNA of the CDR3: TGTGCCAGCAGCCAAGATTTGGGGGAGGGCCAAGAAGAGACCCAGTACTTC. It specifies CASSQDLGEGQEETQYF.

This clone came up many times. The rearrangement joins TRBV2 to TRBJ2-3; 7 nucleotides match TRBD1. The ends lost 8 bases at V and 2 bases at J; junction bases unmatched: 7. This CDR3 spans 14 amino acids. Germline V gives CDR1 SNHLY, CDR2 FYNNEI. The CDR3 loop reads CASHRGPYTDTQYF. The DNA of the CDR3 is TGTGCCAGCCACAGGGGTCCGTACACAGATACGCAGTATTTT.